A selection of T cell receptor beta chains follows, all from one sample in a study of blood T cells in healthy people across ages. From the 5' RACE reads, TCRdb called clonotypes with MiXCR, one entry per CDR3 protein. There are about 1.6 million distinct CDR3 sequences in the sample; approximately 32% occur only once, and about 11% lies in the top ten. Input material: blood. The receptors derive from a woman in her 30s in good health. Each CDR3 is given with its conserved first and last residue. The listing skips clone size in some rows; elsewhere it reads once, few, many or a size class.

TRBJ2-7	TRBV9	many	CASSPSGTAYEQYF
TRBJ1-5	TRBV10-3	-	CAISEQGAGQPQHF
TRBJ2-1	TRBV5-1	few	CASSAPAILNEQFF
TRBJ1-5	TRBV20-1	-	CSARSGTGVNQPQHF
TRBJ1-1	TRBV4-1	-	CASSQDRTGGTEAFF
TRBJ1-2	TRBV7-9	few	CASSGSGQMVAVDYGYTF
TRBJ2-7	TRBV7-2	few	CASSLAPGGYYEQYF
TRBJ2-1	TRBV27	-	CASSPYTRGGDEQFF
TRBJ1-1	TRBV20-1	-	CSARGTSGDTEAFF
TRBJ2-3	TRBV4-1	-	CASSQELGQGLTDTQYF
TRBJ2-1	TRBV5-1	few	CASSFQDRAVEQFF
TRBJ1-2	TRBV25-1	-	CASSDRQARYTF
TRBJ1-5	TRBV20-1	-	CSAGTVYQPQHF
TRBJ2-1	TRBV20-1	-	CGGGKYNEQFF
TRBJ2-3	TRBV11-2	-	CASSLGVWAGGSVKTDTQYF
TRBJ2-7	TRBV2	few	CASSDRDRAEQYF
TRBJ2-5	TRBV11-2	few	CASSLEGTSGAETQYF
TRBJ2-6	TRBV2	-	CARQEVYGANVLTF
TRBJ2-7	TRBV27	few	CASSSSTAVGTHYEQYF
TRBJ2-2	TRBV12-3/TRBV12-4	few	CASSIGTGELFF
TRBJ2-3	TRBV6-1	few	CATSWGGRDTQYF
TRBJ2-5	TRBV25-1	-	CASSEWGPGPFQETQYF
TRBJ2-5	TRBV6-1	-	CASSEEEPAVWETQYF
TRBJ2-7	TRBV10-3	few	CAISGGQGRYEQYF
TRBJ2-5	TRBV4-1	few	CASSRNQETRYF
TRBJ2-7	TRBV3-1	few	CASSSHLRTQGTEQYF
TRBJ1-2	TRBV30	-	CAWSGQNYNYGYTF
TRBJ2-1	TRBV10-3	-	CASTSVNEQFF
TRBJ2-7	TRBV11-2	few	CASSFVDEQYF
TRBJ2-3	TRBV12-3/TRBV12-4	-	CASSFTGYTQYF
TRBJ2-1	TRBV27	-	CASSLVSETYNEQFF
-	TRBV6-1	-	CATSLVRETQYF
TRBJ1-6	TRBV10-3	few	CAISEHEYNSPLHF
TRBJ1-5	TRBV11-2	-	CASSFENSNQPQHF
TRBJ2-1	TRBV29-1	many	CSVRSPGNEQFF
TRBJ1-5	TRBV28	-	CASNDRVSNQPQHF
TRBJ2-3	TRBV6-2/TRBV6-3	-	CASSYGGPTSTDTQYF
TRBJ1-1	TRBV11-2	-	CASSSGGSQNTEAFF
TRBJ2-3	TRBV5-1	-	CASSLSVGSSTDTQYF
TRBJ2-1	TRBV7-2	-	CASTRGGIEQFF
TRBJ1-1	TRBV20-1	-	CSARPPAAGAFF
TRBJ1-6	TRBV6-5	-	CASSYGTVDNSPLHF
-	TRBV5-1	-	CASSWRAVGTLGGGEQYF